This entry lists 4 T cell receptor beta chains sequenced from one sample in a study of blood T cell repertoires in COVID-19. The table came from immunoSEQ multiplex PCR; TCRdb's copy has only in-frame clones and leaves some out. This table holds 200,000 to 250,000 clones, roughly nine tenths found once. The sequenced sample consisted of PBMCs or T cells enriched from blood (not recorded which). The receptors here all came from a woman aged 45-59 years in a cohort exposed to, infected with or recovered from COVID-19 (not recorded which).

This chain connects TRBV4-3 to TRBJ2-7; TRBD2 matches at 8 bases. The CDR3 spans 14 residues. The J segment lost 7 bases and the V segment lost 3 bases, leaving 8 bases of the junction unmatched. Per germline, CDR1 LGHNA and CDR2 YSLEER. The CDR3 nucleotides are TGCGCCAGCAGCCATCACGGACTAGCCGGGGAGCAGTACTTC. The encoded protein is CASSHHGLAGEQYF.

V is TRBV10-3 and J is TRBJ1-2; the D gene is possibly TRBD1 (5 bases). There are 15 residues in the CDR3. Germline-derived CDR1 and CDR2 are ENHRY and SYGVKD. Trimming left V 2 bases short and J 6 bases short, with 16 bases between. As DNA, the CDR3 is TGTGCCATCAGTGAGCTGGTAGGGGCATTGAATGGCTACACCTTC. Amino acid sequence: CAISELVGALNGYTF.

The V gene is TRBV6-2 or TRBV6-3, the J gene TRBJ2-1, with 11 nucleotides matching TRBD2. The V segment lost 5 bases and the J segment 0 bases; nucleotides outside the gene matches: 18. The CDR3 loop spans 21 amino acids. CDR1 is MNHEY and CDR2 is SVGEGT in the germline V gene. CDR3 sequence (DNA): TGTGCCAGCAGTATCTCTTCTAGCGGGGGGTCCTACCGGAGCTCCTACAATGAGCAGTTCTTC. It is translated as CASSISSSGGSYRSSYNEQFF.

V gene TRBV5-1 combines with J gene TRBJ2-3; 7 bases line up with TRBD1. The J segment lost 3 bases and the V segment lost 4 bases, leaving 8 bases of the junction unmatched. The CDR3 is made up of 15 amino acids. The germline gives CDR1 SGHRS, CDR2 YFSETQ. The DNA of the CDR3 is TGCGCCAGCAGCCAAGACAGGGTGAAGACAGATACGCAGTATTTT. Its protein is CASSQDRVKTDTQYF.